The entry below describes one T cell receptor (beta chain). In the original processing: Amplifying reference gene primers gave estimates of nucleated cell counts. Sequencing was performed with immunoSEQ multiplex PCR; in TCRdb, only in-frame clones are kept and a portion is missing. V, J and clone size are those of that table, while D and trimming were read from the DNA. The table has about 170,000 clones, about 80% seen once. Germline-derived CDR1 and CDR2 are SGHNT and YENEEA. V was clipped by 0 bases and J by 1 base, with 14 bases between them. This CDR3 has 17 amino acids. This sample was included in a study of blood T cell repertoires in COVID-19. The wider study: Sites across the United States, Italy and Spain contributed samples from acute and convalescent COVID-19. T cells, B-cell-depleted T cells, or PBMCs supplied cDNA or gDNA.

The sample was peripheral blood. The clonotype comes from an elderly woman with acute or convalescent COVID-19. This sequence joins TRBV11-3 and TRBJ2-3; D is unclear. The CDR3, as DNA: TGTGCCAGCAGCTTAGATCCAGCCCCTAGAGGCACAGATACGCAGTATTTT. It is translated as CASSLDPAPRGTDTQYF.